This T cell receptor beta chain was obtained from a study of shared clonotypes between healthy human individuals. Broader study findings: Clonotypes shared by all four donors outscored non-shared clonotypes in generation probability. Of the naive CD4 clonotypes, around 4.7% were shared across a handful of donors.

As regards this clone: Its antigen is still unknown.

Germline loops: CDR1 SGHNT, CDR2 YENEEA. V lost 2 bases to trimming and J lost 4 bases, with 8 bases between them. This CDR3 spans 13 amino acids. CD8 cells classed as naive were CD45RO-negative and positively selected for CCR7, excluding terminally differentiated effector memory CD45RA+ cells. Per the original methods: Quality scores were absent from the junction-only immunoSEQ sequences, so filtering differed. Libraries were prepared by immunoSEQ multiplex PCR; TCRdb keeps only in-frame clonotypes and omits some of them. V, J and clone size were drawn from that table, and D and trimming were deduced from the DNA. The profile shows some 2 million clones, about 95% of them singletons.

The source is a man in his late teens or twenties in good health. The sample taken for sequencing was naive CD8+ T cells sorted from blood. J is TRBJ2-5 and V is TRBV11-3; D is possibly TRBD1 (5 bases). The CDR3 protein is CASSLTQGETQYF. The CDR3 coding sequence is TGTGCCAGCAGCTTAACGCAGGGAGAGACCCAGTACTTC. The whole variable domain, remainder taken from reference TRBV11-3 and TRBJ2-5, is EAGVVQSPRYKIIEKKQPVAFWCNPISGHNTLYWYLQNLGQGPELLIRYENEEAVDDSQLPKDRFSAERLKGVDSTLKIQPAELGDSAVYLCASSLTQGETQYFGPGTRLLVL.